The rows below give T cell receptor beta chains drawn from one sample of a study of cytomegalovirus exposure and HLA in healthy donors. Assay used: immunoSEQ multiplex PCR; TCRdb lists only in-frame clones, some missing. The sample has under 130,000 clones, and its top ten clones hold 3% to 3.5%. Sample: PBMCs. The receptors derive from a man aged 40-50 years in good health and CMV-seronegative. Both conserved end residues are part of each CDR3. A D gene is named only where the DNA matches it firmly.

v_gene	d_gene	j_gene	CDR3nt	CDR3aa
TRBV7-8	NA	TRBJ2-7	TGTGCCAGCAGCTGGTCGACAAAACCTCCCTACGAGCAGTACTTC	CASSWSTKPPYEQYF
TRBV5-1	NA	TRBJ2-3	TGCGCCAGCAGCTTGGAGCCGGGGGACACAGATACGCAGTATTTT	CASSLEPGDTDTQYF
TRBV10-1	NA	TRBJ2-7	TGCGCCAGCAGTGAGACAGGGTCCTACGAGCAGTACTTC	CASSETGSYEQYF
TRBV5-8	NA	TRBJ2-1	TGTGCCAGCAGCTTGGCCTTGGGCAGTCCTAATGAGCAGTTCTTC	CASSLALGSPNEQFF
TRBV19	NA	TRBJ1-1	TGTGCCAGTAGTGGGTACAGGGAATCGATGAACACTGAAGCTTTCTTT	CASSGYRESMNTEAFF
TRBV2	TRBD1	TRBJ2-5	TGTGCCAGCAGTAGACAGGGGGCGCGGGAGACCCGGTACTTC	CASSRQGARETRYF
TRBV30	TRBD1	TRBJ1-5	TGTGCCTGGGCCCTCTCAGGGACAGAAAGAAATCAGCCCCAGCATTTT	CAWALSGTERNQPQHF
TRBV28	NA	TRBJ1-4	TGTGCCAGCCATACTCACCCACAGGAAAAACTGTTTTTT	CASHTHPQEKLFF
TRBV4-2	TRBD1	TRBJ1-1	TGTGCCAGCAGCCAGAGTTCCGGGACAGGGGAAGCTTTCTTT	CASSQSSGTGEAFF
TRBV6-1	TRBD1	TRBJ2-1	TGTGCCACCAAGGGACAGGGTTTATGGTATGAGCAGTTCTTC	CATKGQGLWYEQFF
TRBV7-8	NA	TRBJ2-7	TGTGCCAGCAGCCGGATTGAGGACAGAGGCGAGCAGTACTTC	CASSRIEDRGEQYF
TRBV11-2	NA	TRBJ1-2	TGTGCCAGCAGCTTAGTGGGGGGGATCTATGGCTACACCTTC	CASSLVGGIYGYTF
TRBV27	NA	TRBJ1-2	TGTGCCAGCAAATCACTTACTTTAGATGGCTACACCTTC	CASKSLTLDGYTF
TRBV5-6	TRBD1	TRBJ1-5	TGTGCCAGCAGCTTGCCCAGGGGGCGTGGGGGTTTT	CASSLPRGRGGF
TRBV5-4	TRBD2	TRBJ2-5	TGTGCCAGCAGCTTCGGGACTAGCGGAGCCCAAGAGACCCAGTACTTC	CASSFGTSGAQETQYF
TRBV4-2	TRBD2	TRBJ2-7	TGTGCCAGCAGCCACTCCGGGACTAGGGGTTACGAGCAGTACTTC	CASSHSGTRGYEQYF
TRBV30	TRBD1	TRBJ1-2	TGTGCCTGGAGTCTGGACAGGGTCTATGGCTACACCTTC	CAWSLDRVYGYTF
TRBV10-1	NA	TRBJ2-3	TGCGCCAGCAGTGATAACAGGGAGGGCGCAGATACGCAGTATTTT	CASSDNREGADTQYF
TRBV7-2	NA	TRBJ1-1	TGTGCCAGCAGCTTAGCTTCTCTAGAAGCTTTCTTT	CASSLASLEAFF
TRBV11-2	NA	TRBJ2-2	TGTGCCAGCAGCACCCGACAGGAGAACACCGGGGAGCTGTTTTTT	CASSTRQENTGELFF
TRBV11-3	TRBD1	TRBJ2-5	TGTGCCAGCAGCCGAGGACAGGGCAGGCAGTACTTC	CASSRGQGRQYF
TRBV30	NA	TRBJ2-7	TGTGCCTGGGGTCGGGGGTACGAGCAGTACTTC	CAWGRGYEQYF
TRBV15	NA	TRBJ1-1	TGTGCCACCAGCGGGCTACAGGGTCTGAACACTGAAGCTTTCTTT	CATSGLQGLNTEAFF
TRBV2	TRBD2	TRBJ2-3	TGTGCCAGCGAAGGGGGGGGACTAGCGGATTCAGATACGCAGTATTTT	CASEGGGLADSDTQYF
TRBV19	NA	TRBJ1-2	TGTGCCAGTAGTATCCCGAAGCCTAACTATGGCTACACCTTC	CASSIPKPNYGYTF
TRBV9	TRBD1	TRBJ2-7	TGTGCCAGCAGCACTGGACAGGGAACCTACGAGCAGTACTTC	CASSTGQGTYEQYF
TRBV5-1	TRBD1	TRBJ2-5	TGCGCCAGCAGCCTAGACAGGGCACAAGAGACCCAGTACTTC	CASSLDRAQETQYF
TRBV29-1	NA	TRBJ1-2	TGCAGCGTTGGTGGACAGTCCCCACATGGCTACACCTTC	CSVGGQSPHGYTF
TRBV29-1	NA	TRBJ2-1	TGCAGTCAATGGCGGAGTAGCTCCTACAATGAGCAGTTCTTC	CSQWRSSSYNEQFF
TRBV11-2	NA	TRBJ2-4	TGTGCCAGCAGCTTAGCTCTGGCCAAAAACATTCAGTACTTC	CASSLALAKNIQYF
TRBV7-2	TRBD1	TRBJ2-5	TGTGCCAGCAGCTCCCGGACAGGGAGCCGAGAGACCCAGTACTTC	CASSSRTGSRETQYF
TRBV7-8	TRBD2	TRBJ2-1	TGTGCCAGCACCTCAAGCGGGAGCTCCTACAATGAGCAGTTCTTC	CASTSSGSSYNEQFF
TRBV5-6	TRBD1	TRBJ1-3	TGTGCCAGCAGCTCGGGACAGGCCGGAAACACCATATATTTT	CASSSGQAGNTIYF
TRBV6-1	NA	TRBJ1-2	TGTGCCAGCAGTGAAGCGCTTCTAGGAGGGTCCGATGGCTACACCTTC	CASSEALLGGSDGYTF
TRBV6-5	NA	TRBJ2-1	TGTGCCAGCAGTTCCAGGGTTCGCGATGAGCAGTTCTTC	CASSSRVRDEQFF
TRBV6-6	NA	TRBJ2-2	TGTGCCAGCAGTTACGCTAAGGGGATATCCGGGGAGCTGTTTTTT	CASSYAKGISGELFF
TRBV15	TRBD1	TRBJ1-2	TGTGCCACCAGCAAACAGGGGTATGGCTACACCTTC	CATSKQGYGYTF
TRBV5-6	TRBD2	TRBJ2-7	TGTGCCAGCAGCTTAAGCGGGGCCTACGAGCAGTACTTC	CASSLSGAYEQYF
TRBV28	TRBD1	TRBJ2-7	TGTGCCAGCGGATCCACGGGACAGGCCTCCTACGAGCAGTACTTC	CASGSTGQASYEQYF
TRBV28	TRBD2	TRBJ2-3	TGTGCCAGCAGTTTCAGGGCGGGAGTAAGGGTTGATACGCAGTATTTT	CASSFRAGVRVDTQYF